One and the same sample provided the 9 T cell receptor beta chains below, sequenced in a study of shared clonotypes between healthy human individuals. The data were produced by immunoSEQ multiplex PCR, yet TCRdb's version contains in-frame clones alone and is incomplete. Among about 2.4 million clones listed, 90% to 95% were seen once. The material sequenced was naive CD4+ T cells sorted from blood. The subset is: CD45RA+ positively selected. The receptors here all came from a man aged 18 to 30 in good health.

V usage is TRBV5-1 and J usage is TRBJ1-2; 7 bases fit TRBD1. Per the germline V gene, CDR1 is SGHRS and CDR2 is YFSETQ. Trimming removed 8 bases from V and 0 bases from J; junction bases left unmatched: 10. The CDR3 totals 15 residues. CDR3 DNA sequence: TGCGCCAGTTCCTATGGGACAGCCGCTAACTATGGCTACACCTTC. It translates to CASSYGTAANYGYTF. The full variable domain, in which reference TRBV5-1 and TRBJ1-2 provide the parts outside the CDR3, is KAGVTQTPRYLIKTRGQQVTLSCSPISGHRSVSWYQQTPGQGLQFLFEYFSETQRNKGNFPGRFSGRQFSNSRSEMNVSTLELGDSALYLCASSYGTAANYGYTFGSGTRLTVV.

V and J are TRBV11-2 and TRBJ2-5, with D possibly being TRBD1 (5 bases). CDR1 is SGHAT and CDR2 is FQNNGV in the germline V gene. The CDR3 is 15 residues long. Trimming stripped 0 bases from V and 1 base from J, with 9 bases between. The CDR3 protein is CASSLDLQVQETQYF. The CDR3 nucleotides are TGTGCCAGCAGCTTAGATTTACAGGTCCAAGAGACCCAGTACTTC.

V usage is TRBV10-3 and J usage is TRBJ2-5; weak D call: TRBD2 (6 bases). Trimming removed 0 bases at V and 6 bases at J, with 11 bases between. The CDR3 spans 14 residues. Germline values: CDR1 ENHRY, CDR2 SYGVKD. The CDR3 loop is CAISESGGAKTQYF. As DNA, the CDR3 is TGTGCCATCAGTGAGTCAGGAGGGGCAAAGACCCAGTACTTC.

The V call is TRBV11-2, the J call TRBJ2-7; the match to TRBD1 covers 8 bases. This CDR3 spans 17 amino acids. The V gene's germline CDR1 is SGHAT and CDR2 FQNNGV. J gave up 3 bases and V 4 bases, and 14 bases lay outside the gene matches. The CDR3 region is CASSSRTGPGLLYEQYF. The CDR3 DNA reads as TGTGCCAGCAGCTCCCGGACAGGGCCGGGTTTGCTCTACGAGCAGTACTTC. The full variable domain, rest sourced from reference TRBV11-2 and TRBJ2-7, is EAGVAQSPRYKIIEKRQSVAFWCNPISGHATLYWYQQILGQGPKLLIQFQNNGVVDDSQLPKDRFSAERLKGVDSTLKIQPAKLEDSAVYLCASSSRTGPGLLYEQYFGPGTRLTVT.

The chain is built from TRBV28 and TRBJ2-4; D not resolved. Trimming left V 8 bases short and J 8 bases short, with 4 bases between. Germline values: CDR1 MDHEN, CDR2 SYDVKM. The CDR3 covers 9 residues. The CDR3 region is CASGDIQYF. CDR3 coding DNA: TGTGCCAGCGGAGACATTCAGTACTTC.

This rearrangement joins TRBV9 to TRBJ2-3; D tentatively fits TRBD1 or TRBD2 (5 bases each). V shed 2 bases and J shed 0 bases, with 10 bases lying between them. CDR3 length: 15 amino acids. Germline CDR1 and CDR2: SGDLS and YYNGEE. The CDR3 is CASSVGRPSTDTQYF. CDR3 nucleotides: TGTGCCAGCAGCGTGGGACGCCCTAGCACAGATACGCAGTATTTT.

The chain employs TRBV6-1 and TRBJ2-2, with D tentatively TRBD2 (5 bases). CDR3 size: 14 residues. Trimming stripped 3 bases from V and 7 bases from J, with 12 bases between. CDR1 and CDR2 from the germline V gene are MNHNS and SASEGT. CDR3 nucleotides: TGTGCCAGCAGTGATGAGAGGGTCGGCGGGGAGCTGTTTTTT. This encodes CASSDERVGGELFF.

The chain employs TRBV4-3 and TRBJ2-5; TRBD1 aligns across 9 bases. This CDR3 is 16 amino acids long. CDR1 is LGHNA, CDR2 YSLEER, per germline. V was pared by 1 base and J by 4 bases, with 7 bases of the junction left unmatched. The CDR3 loop reads CASSQAGTGMGETQYF. Here the CDR3 DNA reads TGCGCCAGCAGCCAAGCCGGGACAGGGATGGGAGAGACCCAGTACTTC.

The chain has TRBV18 and TRBJ1-5, with 10 positions matching TRBD1. The J segment lost 6 bases and the V segment lost 4 bases, leaving 6 bases of the junction unmatched. This CDR3 contains 15 residues. Germline CDR1 and CDR2: KGHSH and LQKENI. CDR3 loop: CASSLVGDRGQPQHF. The CDR3, as DNA: TGTGCCAGCTCACTGGTGGGGGACAGGGGTCAGCCCCAGCATTTT.